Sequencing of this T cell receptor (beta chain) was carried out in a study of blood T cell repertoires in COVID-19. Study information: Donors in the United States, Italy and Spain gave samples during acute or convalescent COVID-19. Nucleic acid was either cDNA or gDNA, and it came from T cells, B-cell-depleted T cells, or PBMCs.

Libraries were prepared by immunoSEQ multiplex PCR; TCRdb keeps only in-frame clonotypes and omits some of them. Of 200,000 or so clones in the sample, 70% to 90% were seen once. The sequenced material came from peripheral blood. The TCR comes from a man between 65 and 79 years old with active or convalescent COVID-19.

The CDR3 sequence: CASSLRSRQGHEQYF. DNA for the CDR3: TGTGCCAGCAGTTTAAGGTCAAGGCAGGGCCACGAGCAGTACTTC. The chain couples TRBV27 to TRBJ2-7; possibly TRBD1 for D (5 bases). CDR1 and CDR2 from the germline V gene are MNHEY and SMNVEV (reference sequence). The CDR3 spans 15 residues. V was trimmed by 2 bases and J by 5 bases, leaving 16 bases between them.